Below are 3 T cell receptor beta chains sequenced from a single sample in a study of blood T cell repertoires in COVID-19 (dated by TCRdb to the early 2020s). To prepare the library, the immunoSEQ multiplex PCR assay was applied. Drawn from immuneACCESS, this table holds only the in-frame rearrangements with V and J called that TCRdb kept. Clones are partly lost; checked studies trace under half to an unresolved V gene and leave the rest unexplained. The sample table contains approximately 100,000 clones; only one count was recorded for approximately 79% of them. In total, the top ten clones hold 11% of the sample. Sequencing input: peripheral blood. The receptors shown here come from a man between 65 and 85 years old with active or convalescent COVID-19.

This clone showed up just a few times. The genes are TRBV5-8 and TRBJ1-5, with 9 bases fitting TRBD1. CDR1 and CDR2 from the germline V gene are SGHTS and YDEGEE. V shed 4 bases, J shed 0 bases, and the junction held 11 bases outside the gene matches. This CDR3 is built from 18 residues. The CDR3 nucleotides are TGTGCCAGCAGCAAGGACAGGGGTAAAGGGGGTAGCAATCAGCCCCAGCATTTT. Protein: CASSKDRGKGGSNQPQHF. The whole variable domain, remainder taken from reference TRBV5-8 and TRBJ1-5, is EAGVTQSPTHLIKTRGQQATLRCSPISGHTSVYWYQQALGLGLQFLLWYDEGEERNRGNFPPRFSGRQFPNYSSELNVNALELEDSALYLCASSKDRGKGGSNQPQHFGDGTRLSIL.

This clone has only one observation. The J gene is TRBJ1-2, the V gene TRBV5-4; the match to TRBD1 covers 7 bases. J was trimmed by 4 bases and V by 0 bases; bases with no gene match: 9. Germline V gene sequence: CDR1 SGHNT, CDR2 YYREEE (reference sequence). The CDR3 loop spans 16 amino acids. The CDR3 DNA follows: TGTGCCAGCAGCTTGGCCCCTGGACAGGCGGGCTATGGCTACACCTTC. It encodes CASSLAPGQAGYGYTF.

The chain employs TRBV6-5 and TRBJ1-5, with D unclear. The germline gives CDR1 MNHEY, CDR2 SVGAGI. V lost 7 bases and J lost 4, with 8 bases in between. The CDR3 totals 12 residues. The DNA for the CDR3 is TGTGCCAGCAAGCCGTTAAATCAGCCCCAGCATTTT. Translating gives CASKPLNQPQHF.